The clone carrying this TCR beta chain was counted only a few times. Its antigen remains unknown. The data originate from a study of T-cell memory formation after mild COVID-19. Whole-study findings and limits: Contracting CD8+ clones were enriched in EMRA, CD4+ mainly in CM and EM. Day 15 to 85 contracting clones showed balanced CD4/CD8; day 15 to 37 expanders favored CD4+.

The junction had 7 bases not matched to a gene; V was cut back by 4 bases and J by 0 bases. Germline V CDR1 and CDR2: DFQATT, SNEGSKA (reference sequence). The CDR3 is 15 residues long. TCRdb analysed the 5' RACE reads with MiXCR anew, one entry per CDR3 protein. The sample yields 350,000 to 500,000 distinct CDR3 sequences, roughly 20% seen once. The V and J genes are TRBV20-1 and TRBJ2-3; 7 positions match TRBD1. This TCR was sampled from an adult woman who had mild COVID-19 (a few samples of this study predate the infection). Cell type and time point are not known. Sequenced sample: PBMCs or a T cell subset sorted from them (not recorded which). The CDR3 nucleotides read TGCAGTGCTACCTTGGGACAGAGAAGCACAGATACGCAGTATTTT. It codes for CSATLGQRSTDTQYF.